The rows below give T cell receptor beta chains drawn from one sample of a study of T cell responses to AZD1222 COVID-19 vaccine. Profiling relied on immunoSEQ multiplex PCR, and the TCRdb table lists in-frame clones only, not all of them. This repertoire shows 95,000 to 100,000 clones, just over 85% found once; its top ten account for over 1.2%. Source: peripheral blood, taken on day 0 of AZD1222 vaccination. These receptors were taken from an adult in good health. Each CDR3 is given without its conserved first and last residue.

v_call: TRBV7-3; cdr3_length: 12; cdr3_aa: ASSLGGLSNEQF
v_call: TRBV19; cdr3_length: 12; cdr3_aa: ASSTGQGAAEQY
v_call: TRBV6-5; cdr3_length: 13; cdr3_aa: ASSQTGADNEKLF
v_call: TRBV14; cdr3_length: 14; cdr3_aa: ASSRNKLSSYNEQF
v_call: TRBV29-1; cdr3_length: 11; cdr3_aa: SVLSSGSYEQY
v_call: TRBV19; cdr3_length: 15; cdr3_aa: ASSIPARTGFGNTIY
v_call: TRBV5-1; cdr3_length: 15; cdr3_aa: ASSFSDPSDRQETQY
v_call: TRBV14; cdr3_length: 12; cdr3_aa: ASKRNLQAAEAF
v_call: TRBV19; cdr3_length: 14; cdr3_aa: ASSIGARISYNEQF
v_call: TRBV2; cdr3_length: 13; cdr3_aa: ASTYVGQGISGYT
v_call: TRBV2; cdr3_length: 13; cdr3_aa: ASSILAGGPYEQY
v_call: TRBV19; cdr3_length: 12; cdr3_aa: ASSRGLATDTQY
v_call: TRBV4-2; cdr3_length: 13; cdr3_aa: ASSQDPAGAYEQY
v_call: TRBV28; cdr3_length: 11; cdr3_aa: ASRSTGDYGYT
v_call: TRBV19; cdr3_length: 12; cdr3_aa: ASMRGGDNQPQH
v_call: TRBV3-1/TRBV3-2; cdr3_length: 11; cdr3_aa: ASSQAAFDEQY
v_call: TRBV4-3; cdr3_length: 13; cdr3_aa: ASSQDTSGPYEQY
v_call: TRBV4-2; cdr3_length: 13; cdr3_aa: ASSQELEGLGELF
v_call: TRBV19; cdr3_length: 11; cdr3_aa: ASSIDRRVGYT
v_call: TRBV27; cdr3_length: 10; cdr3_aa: ASRNQGDTQY
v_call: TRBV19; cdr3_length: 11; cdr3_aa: ASSPVLGNTIY
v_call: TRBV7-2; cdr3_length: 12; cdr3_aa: ASSLGLNTGELF
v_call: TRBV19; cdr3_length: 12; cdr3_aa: ASNGASRGDGYT
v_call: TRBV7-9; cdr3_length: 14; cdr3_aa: ASSYAPGQGAYEQY
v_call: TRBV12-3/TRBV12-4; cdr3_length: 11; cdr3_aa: ASSRGTSYGYT
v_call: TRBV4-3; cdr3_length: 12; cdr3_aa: ASSQETGDQPQH
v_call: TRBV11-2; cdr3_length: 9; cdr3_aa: ASRSSYEQY
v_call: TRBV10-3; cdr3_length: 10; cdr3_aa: AISDNNQPQH
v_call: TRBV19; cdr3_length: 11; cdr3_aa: ASNQGNYQPQH
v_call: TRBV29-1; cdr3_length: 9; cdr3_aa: SVEEAYGYT
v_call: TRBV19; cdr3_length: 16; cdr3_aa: ASSPTSGRPSDTGELF
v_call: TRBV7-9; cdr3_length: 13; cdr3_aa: ASSLGQLNTGELF
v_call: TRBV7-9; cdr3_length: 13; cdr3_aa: ASSLAVGPGETQY
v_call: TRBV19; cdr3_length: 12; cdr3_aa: ASSMRQADQPQH
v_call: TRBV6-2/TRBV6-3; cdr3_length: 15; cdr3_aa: ASSYSKVGPGEGPQH
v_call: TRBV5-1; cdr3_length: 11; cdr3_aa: ASSIGNSYEQY
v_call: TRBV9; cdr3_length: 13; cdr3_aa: ASSGGLAGVDTQY
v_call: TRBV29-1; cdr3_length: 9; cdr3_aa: SVARGGELF
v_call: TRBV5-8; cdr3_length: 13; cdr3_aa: ASSLRQGANNEQF
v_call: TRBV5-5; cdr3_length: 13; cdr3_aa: ASSPEFEGSGGYT
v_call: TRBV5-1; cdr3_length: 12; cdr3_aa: ASSPGQGHEKLF
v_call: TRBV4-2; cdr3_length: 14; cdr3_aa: ASSLTDSSGANVLT
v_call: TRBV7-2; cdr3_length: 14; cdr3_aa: ASSPGGAANTGELF
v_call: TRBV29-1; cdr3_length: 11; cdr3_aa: SAETGGLLGYT
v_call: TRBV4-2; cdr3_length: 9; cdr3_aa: ASSHRNEQF
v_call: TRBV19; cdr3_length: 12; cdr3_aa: ASSPSGGGTEAF
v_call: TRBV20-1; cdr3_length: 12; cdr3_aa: SASGPTGPEPQH
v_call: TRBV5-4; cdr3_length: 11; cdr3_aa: ASSLGGIYGYT
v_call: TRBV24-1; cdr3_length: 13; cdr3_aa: ATSDPGILPYEQY
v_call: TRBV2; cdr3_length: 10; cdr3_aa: ASSERNYGYT